This TCR beta chain was captured by sequencing in a study of long-term antiretroviral therapy in people with HIV (dated by TCRdb to 2021 to 2024). The study in broad terms: The earliest samples were collected about a decade before the 2015 WHO recommendation for immediate ART, when ART was typically delayed until CD4 counts fell. This retrospective serial study examined whether starting ART and sustained HIV suppression were associated with changes in the composition and diversity of the TRB repertoire in peripheral blood. From fewer than 35 adults with confirmed HIV infection, the cohort provided some 200 cryopreserved PBMC samples, gathered serially across a mean of about six years (range 1-12). Of the approximately 30 participants with HIV, ten to eleven were female. No cross-contamination during QIAcube processing was seen in test extractions of a monoclonal T-cell line run alongside around 31 polyclonal samples. Findings and caveats that apply to the study as a whole: ART initiation was associated with a significant increase in TRB diversity, but diversity stayed significantly below transplant donor controls even after long-term ART. Because pre-ART samples had limited cell numbers, profiling was done on unsorted PBMC rather than on sorted CD4+ and CD8+ T cells. Expanded TRB clones identified before ART initiation dominated the repertoire across all time points, though the dominance fluctuated and decreased in many PLHIV after ART. Owing to limited PBMC availability, only the TCR beta chain was sequenced, without alpha chain pairing. Samples dated from the mid-2000s to the late 2010s, and the ART regimens used may be less effective than current ones. Inferences about post-ART repertoire changes are limited because no data were available on ART adherence, viral resistance or therapy changes. CDR3 length ranges in HIV repertoires were narrower than in controls, and network structure suggested an antigen-experienced repertoire with only a slight naive shift after ART.

The immunoSEQ hsTCRB v3.0 assay was used at survey level resolution to sequence the TRB variable region. The target sequencing depth for TRB was roughly 35,000-50,000 T-cell genomes per sample. TRB libraries were pooled and sequenced on an Illumina MiSeq using a v3 150-cycle kit. On the study's bioinformatics: Repertoire analysis ran in R within a reproducible Nextflow workflow covering QC, data transformation and analysis. LymphoSeq2, an R package for AIRR-Seq data exploration, was used to implement custom analyses. A few samples yielding fewer than 5000 total TRB sequences were excluded, leaving more than 150 analyzed HIV repertoires. Among the roughly 190 retained HIV repertoires, 59 were collected before ART initiation and 120 to 140 after ART initiation. Repertoires were downsampled to 5000 TRB nucleotide sequences, and summary statistics were averaged over 100 downsampling iterations. Only TRB sequences with CDR3 regions of at least seven amino acids were retained for analysis. A Shannon entropy-derived clonality score and the Gini coefficient were used to measure diversity. In the repertoire networks, any two of the top 5000 CDR3 amino acid sequences were linked whenever the two sequences differed by an edit distance of one. For TRB CDR3 amino acid sequences, GLIPH2 was used to predict antigen specificity groups and MHC restriction. CDR3 amino acid sequences were matched against VDJdb and McPAS-TCR to flag known CMV, EBV, HIV or tissue antigen associations. Pre-ART, post-ART and control groups were compared with Wilcoxon signed-rank tests and Holm-Bonferroni correction. TCRdb provides this immuneACCESS table in a form limited to in-frame rearrangements. Some clones are lacking; in checked studies, under half of them reflect an unresolved V gene, and why the rest are absent is not known. D and trimming come from the DNA, and the V and J calls and clone size come from that table. The sample profile shows fewer than 30,000 clones; approximately 86% of them were found once. Jointly, the top ten make up about 5% of the sample.

In the germline V gene (reference sequence), CDR1 corresponds to SEHNR and CDR2 to FQNEAQ. The CDR3, cysteine through phenylalanine, is 15 amino acids long. Only the CDR3 region is kept as DNA, spanning 45 bases read in frame from base 1. To be included, a participant needed at least one PBMC sample from before ART initiation plus at least two post-ART samples. Treatment was received in the United States of America by all participants with HIV. Before DNA extraction, cryopreserved samples of 1-10 million PBMC were thawed and washed. At the time of the earliest PBMC sample, participants with HIV were aged between about 20 and 54 years. Each participant contributed PBMC samples from 1-4 timepoints before ART initiation and 2-8 timepoints after ART initiation, with a median of 7 samples. Serial HIV viral load, CD4+ T-cell count, ART history and demographic data were obtained for every participant. A Qiagen kit on a QIAcube was used to extract genomic DNA from unsorted PBMC, with samples processed in batches of 12.

The count of this clone is one. Its antigen is not yet known. The input lacks base qualities; no much larger clone sits a single base away. The TCR comes from a man younger than 45 with HIV. The chain is encoded by TRBV7-9 joined to TRBJ2-5; 6 matching bases give a weak D call of TRBD2. The DNA end favors TRBJ2-7, so the J call may be wrong. Here the sequenced sample was unsorted PBMCs, taken about 4.5 years after starting antiretroviral therapy. CDR3 loop: CASSSGTRNYYEQYF. The nucleotide sequence is TGTGCCAGCAGCTCCGGGACTCGAAACTACTACGAGCAGTACTTC.